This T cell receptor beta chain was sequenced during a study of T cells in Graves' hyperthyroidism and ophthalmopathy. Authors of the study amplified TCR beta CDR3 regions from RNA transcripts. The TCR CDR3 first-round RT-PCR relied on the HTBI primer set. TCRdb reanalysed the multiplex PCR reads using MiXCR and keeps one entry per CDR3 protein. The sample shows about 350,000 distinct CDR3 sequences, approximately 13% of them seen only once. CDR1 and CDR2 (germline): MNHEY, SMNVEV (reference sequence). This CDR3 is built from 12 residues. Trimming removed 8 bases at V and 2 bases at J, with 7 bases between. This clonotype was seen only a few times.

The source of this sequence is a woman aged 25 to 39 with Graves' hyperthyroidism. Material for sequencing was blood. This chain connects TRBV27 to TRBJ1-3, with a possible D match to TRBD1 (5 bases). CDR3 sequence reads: CASGTAGNTIYF. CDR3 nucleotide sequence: TGTGCCAGCGGGACGGCTGGAAACACCATATATTTT.